This TCR beta chain was identified in a study of molecular identifiers for immune sequencing clone quantification. This clonotype showed up just a few times. TCRdb fed the PCR reads into MiXCR, producing one record per CDR3 protein. The sample records more than 450,000 distinct CDR3 sequences, around 23% being singletons. V was trimmed by 2 bases and J by 2 bases, leaving 12 bases between them. CDR3 length equals 15 residues. Germline CDR1 MGHRA, CDR2 YSYEKL. The chain couples TRBV4-1 to TRBJ2-5; D remains unclear. This TCR was sampled from a human donor in good health. Some libraries in this study had Jurkat cell RNA spiked in. The material sequenced was naive CD8+ T cells from blood, with Jurkat cell RNA spiked in. Subset described: FACS-sorted CD8+CD4-CCR7+CD45RA+ naive T cells. CDR3 loop: CASSQYMGLQETQYF. Here the CDR3 DNA reads TGCGCCAGCAGCCAATACATGGGATTACAAGAGACCCAGTACTTC.